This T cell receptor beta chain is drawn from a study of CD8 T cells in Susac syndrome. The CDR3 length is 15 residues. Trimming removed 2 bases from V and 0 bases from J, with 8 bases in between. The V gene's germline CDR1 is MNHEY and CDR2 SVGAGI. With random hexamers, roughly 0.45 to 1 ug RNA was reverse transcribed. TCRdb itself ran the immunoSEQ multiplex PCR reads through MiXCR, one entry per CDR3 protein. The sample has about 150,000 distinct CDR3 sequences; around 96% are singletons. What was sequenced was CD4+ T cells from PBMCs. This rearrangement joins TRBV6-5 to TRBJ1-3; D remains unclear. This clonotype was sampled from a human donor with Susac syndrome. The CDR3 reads CASSYRTGSGNTIYF. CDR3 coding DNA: TGTGCCAGCAGTTACAGGACTGGCTCTGGAAACACCATATATTTT.